A single sample is the source of the 12 T cell receptor beta chains below, sequenced in a study of shared clonotypes between healthy human individuals. Profiled with immunoSEQ multiplex PCR; TCRdb holds only in-frame clones, not every one. The sample has some 2.1 million clones, roughly 94% seen once. Source material: naive CD4+ T cells sorted from blood. The sample's subset: CD45RA+ positively selected. Receptor source: a man younger than 30 in good health.

The V gene is TRBV12-5, the J gene TRBJ1-3, with 7 bases matching TRBD1. V shed 3 bases, J shed 1 base, and the junction held 3 bases outside the gene matches. Germline loops: CDR1 LGHNT, CDR2 FRNRAP. The CDR3 covers 15 residues. In nucleotides, the CDR3 is TGTGCTAGTGGTTTCGGACAGGTTTCTGGAAACACCATATATTTT. Residues: CASGFGQVSGNTIYF.

V gene TRBV9 combines with J gene TRBJ2-2; TRBD1 or TRBD2 may be the D gene (6 bases each). Trimming took off 4 bases at V and 4 bases at J, with 14 bases between the two ends. This CDR3 has 15 residues. Germline lookup yields CDR1 SGDLS and CDR2 YYNGEE. CDR3 in amino acids: CASSPEGGITGELFF. The CDR3, as DNA: TGTGCCAGCAGCCCAGAAGGGGGGATCACCGGGGAGCTGTTTTTT.

This chain connects TRBV6-5 to TRBJ1-2, with a weak D call TRBD1 (5 bases). The germline V and J ends were trimmed by 7 bases and 9 bases, with 15 bases remaining between them. Germline CDR1 MNHEY, CDR2 SVGAGI. The CDR3 is 12 amino acids. The CDR3 is CASTAGGRRYTF. CDR3 sequence (DNA): TGTGCCAGCACCGCGGGGGGAAGGCGCTACACCTTC.

This chain joins TRBV4-1 and TRBJ1-4; possible D gene TRBD1, 6 bases. Germline V gene sequence: CDR1 MGHRA, CDR2 YSYEKL. Trimming took off 0 bases at V and 7 bases at J, with 21 bases between the two ends. CDR3 size: 18 residues. CDR3 amino acids: CASSQERGQRPVGEKLFF. The CDR3 bases are TGCGCCAGCAGCCAAGAGAGGGGACAACGACCGGTTGGTGAAAAACTGTTTTTT.

The chain combines TRBV5-6 with TRBJ2-7; D uncertain. This CDR3 has 12 amino acids. Germline V gives CDR1 SGHDT, CDR2 YYEEEE. V lost 4 bases, J lost 8 bases, and 13 bases lay in between. The CDR3 sequence: CASSVKLGQQYF. CDR3 DNA sequence: TGTGCCAGCAGCGTTAAACTGGGCCAGCAGTACTTC.

As regards this clone: The same CDR3 also results from other DNA sequences found in this sample. The J gene is TRBJ2-1, the V gene TRBV5-1; 8 bases are shared with TRBD2. Germline CDR1 is SGHRS and CDR2 is YFSETQ. V was pared by 1 base and J by 7 bases, with 7 bases of the junction left unmatched. The CDR3 sequence is 15 residues long. DNA for the CDR3: TGCGCCAGCAGCTTGTTAACTAGCGGCGTAAATGAGCAGTTCTTC. Encoded protein: CASSLLTSGVNEQFF.

V gene TRBV5-1 combines with J gene TRBJ2-4, with D hard to call. The length of the CDR3 is 14 residues. V lost 4 bases and J 0 bases, leaving 8 bases between the germline ends. Per the germline V gene, CDR1 is SGHRS and CDR2 is YFSETQ. CDR3 amino acids: CASSQELAKNIQYF. The CDR3 DNA reads as TGCGCCAGCAGCCAAGAACTAGCCAAAAACATTCAGTACTTC.

On this clone: The same CDR3 arises from other DNA sequences in this sample as well. This sequence joins TRBV7-9 and TRBJ2-7, with D possibly being TRBD2 (5 bases). Trimming cost V 3 bases and J 4 bases, with 7 bases left between them. Germline V gene data show CDR1 as SEHNR and CDR2 as FQNEAQ (reference sequence). The CDR3 runs 12 residues. The CDR3 spells CASSLGAYEQYF. CDR3 sequence (DNA): TGTGCCAGCAGCTTGGGAGCTTACGAGCAGTACTTC.

The CDR3 sequence: CSAVKGDTQYF. CDR3 nucleotide sequence: TGCAGTGCTGTCAAGGGAGATACGCAGTATTTT. The J gene is TRBJ2-3, the V gene TRBV20-1; D remains unclear. Germline CDR1 reads DFQATT; CDR2 reads SNEGSKA (reference sequence). The CDR3 covers 11 residues. V was cut by 5 bases and J by 5 bases, with 8 bases left in between.

J is TRBJ2-7 and V is TRBV5-4, with 8 bases that match TRBD1. The germline V gene encodes CDR1 SGHNT and CDR2 YYREEE (reference sequence). CDR3 length equals 15 residues. The ends lost 5 bases at V and 2 bases at J; junction bases unmatched: 9. CDR3 residues: CASSSGQVPPYEQYF. For the CDR3, the DNA is TGTGCCAGCAGTTCGGGACAGGTTCCCCCCTACGAGCAGTACTTC.

The chain carries TRBV4-1 and TRBJ2-5, with D unresolved. V was cut by 1 base and J by 4 bases, with 13 bases left in between. Per germline, CDR1 MGHRA and CDR2 YSYEKL. The CDR3 totals 15 residues. In nucleotides, the CDR3 is TGCGCCAGCAGCCAAGCTACCGGAGTAGGAGAGACCCAGTACTTC. Amino acids: CASSQATGVGETQYF.

The genes are TRBV19 and TRBJ1-6, with D hard to call. The CDR3 extends over 15 amino acids. CDR1 is LNHDA, CDR2 SQIVND, per germline (reference sequence). Trimming cost V 3 bases and J 1 base, with 7 bases left between them. As DNA, the CDR3 is TGTGCCAGTAGTATCCAAAGGTCCTATAATTCACCCCTCCACTTT. Translating gives CASSIQRSYNSPLHF. Filled out from reference TRBV19 and TRBJ1-6, the complete variable domain reads DGGITQSPKYLFRKEGQNVTLSCEQNLNHDAMYWYRQDPGQGLRLIYYSQIVNDFQKGDIAEGYSVSREKKESFPLTVTSAQKNPTAFYLCASSIQRSYNSPLHFGNGTRLTVT.